The clone carrying this T cell receptor (beta chain) occurred a few times. The CDR3 extends over 13 amino acids. Trimming stripped 2 bases from V and 3 bases from J, with 8 bases between. Germline CDR1 is GTSNPN and CDR2 is SVGIG (reference sequence). The record originates from a study of blood T cell repertoires in COVID-19. The table came from immunoSEQ multiplex PCR; TCRdb's copy has only in-frame clones and leaves some out. The table lists roughly 340,000 clones, 80% to 90% of them singletons. The chain recombines TRBV30 with TRBJ1-5; the D is unclear. The receptor was derived from a man between 18 and 35 years old who had recovered from COVID-19. The specimen was PBMCs or T cells enriched from blood (not recorded which). The CDR3 reads CAWSYGINQPQHF. DNA for the CDR3: TGTGCCTGGAGTTACGGGATCAATCAGCCCCAGCATTTT.